Included here is one TCR beta chain sequence, with context. No antigen is known for it. PCR employed 60 Vbeta and 13 Jbeta primers. The protocol was immunoSEQ multiplex PCR, while the TCRdb copy is restricted to in-frame clones and leaves out a portion. The sample has about 140,000 clones, approximately 80% seen once. The source of the sample is a study of cytomegalovirus exposure and HLA in healthy donors. Study at large: A preliminary data release comprised about 85 million unique TCRs obtained from HLA-typed donors.

V shed 4 bases and J shed 1 base, with 13 bases lying between them. Germline CDR1 SGHNT, CDR2 YYREEE (reference sequence). The CDR3 consists of 15 residues. Whole-study results and caveats: Most CMV-associated TCR beta chains appeared HLA-restricted in a later analysis. Later analysis showed TCR association rates varying by HLA locus, highest for DRB1 and lowest for HLA-C.

Sequenced input: PBMCs. The chain uses TRBV5-4 and TRBJ2-3; D possibly corresponds to TRBD2 (5 bases). The clonotype originates from a man aged 40-55 years in good health and CMV-seronegative. DNA of the CDR3: TGTGCCAGCAGCGGGAGATCAAGGGGCACAGATACGCAGTATTTT. Translated, it gives CASSGRSRGTDTQYF.